This entry concerns a single T cell receptor (beta chain). Its antigen target is currently unknown. Within one base of it there is no much larger clone, and no base qualities were kept. One collaborating source in Seattle enrolled patients during active infection and followed them longitudinally through the course of disease. Whole blood was collected in K2EDTA tubes by collaborating institutions according to the institutions' own protocols. Collaborator samples were shipped for TCRbeta analysis as frozen whole blood, isolated PBMCs, or DNA extracted from either sample type. This record belongs to a study of blood T cell repertoires in COVID-19 (dated by TCRdb to 2020 to 2021). About the full investigation: Samples covering the acute and convalescent phases of COVID-19 were provided by collaborators in the United States, Italy and Spain. The prospective study material was composed of cDNA or gDNA derived from T cells, B-cell-depleted T cells, or PBMCs. Subjects who had been exposed to COVID-19, were actively infected with it, or had recovered from it provided the deeply sampled blood TCRbeta repertoires that made up the dataset. The repertoires were released in a freely available public database meant as a resource for research on the immune response to SARS-CoV-2. Samples were obtained from the ongoing ImmuneRACE study (first 160 participants) and from over 1,000 subjects provided by 6 global collaborators. Nearly every sample came with metadata listing a de-identified subject ID, COVID-19 status, age in years and sex. HLA class I and class II types, where available, came from metadata supplied by the sample provider rather than from assay-based typing. Here is what the overall study found, with its caveats: The quantity of clinical and demographic metadata differed by source and by participant and was supplied without curation.

TCRbeta CDR3 regions were amplified from genomic DNA by means of the immunoSEQ Assay, a bias-controlled multiplex PCR. As for the original processing: The number of nucleated cells in each sample was estimated by amplification of reference gene primers within the assay. To quantify the absolute abundance of each unique TCRbeta CDR3 rearrangement, sequence reads were collapsed and filtered. Productive Simpson clonality was computed per sample as the square root of Simpson's diversity index over productive rearrangements. TCRdb mirrors the immuneACCESS table, restricted to in-frame sequences. Some clones are absent from its copies; in checked studies, under half trace to an unresolved V gene, and the reason for the others is unknown. V and J calls and clone size follow that table, whereas D and trimming were derived from the DNA. Within this sample are about 150,000 clones, with roughly 84% of them counted one time only. The ten most abundant clones make up approximately 7% of the sample.

Sequencing input: peripheral blood. The TCR comes from a man at least 80 years old with COVID-19, enrolled during active disease.

The CDR3 protein is CASSLHDSSGANVLTF. In nucleotides, the sequence is TGCGCCAGCAGCCTACACGACAGCTCTGGGGCCAACGTCCTGACTTTC. The chain is made from TRBV5-1 and TRBJ2-6; a weak D assignment points to TRBD1 (5 bases agree). CDR1 SGHRS and CDR2 YFSETQ were looked up in the germline V gene. Trimming takes 4 bases from V and 0 bases from J, and the germline ends sit 11 bases apart. The CDR3 numbers 16 residues from cysteine through phenylalanine. Here the CDR3 DNA is all that survives: 48 bases in frame from base 1.